This paragraph reports one T cell receptor (beta chain). This clone appeared once. Its antigen remains unidentified. No much larger clone is present one base from it, and per-base qualities are unavailable. The CDR3 goes from the cysteine to the phenylalanine over 15 residues. The kept DNA is CDR3 alone, 45 bases in frame from the first base. Trimming removed 6 bases from V and 3 bases from J; the gene matches leave 8 bases unexplained. CDR1 is given as MNHEY and CDR2 as SVGAGI, both from the germline V gene. This entry is derived from a study of T cell responses to AZD1222 COVID-19 vaccine (dated by TCRdb to the early 2020s). At the level of the whole study: A total of under 250 trial participants underwent TCR sequencing, of whom about 200 had received two doses of AZD1222 and 26 had received two doses of the MenACWY control vaccine. Enrollment into the trials was organized by age into subgroups of 18-55, 56-69 and 70-plus years, and those subgroups contained roughly 140, 27 and 60 TCR-sequenced participants, respectively.

According to the study, the label for this sample's time point signals: about 28 days (+/-7) after the second vaccine dose. AZD1222 recipients with second doses at about 4 weeks or about 12 weeks were pooled, because spike-specific TCR depth and breadth did not differ between schedules. Vaccinee samples were obtained from the UK trials COV001 and COV002, which included a single-blind randomized controlled phase 2/3 trial of AZD1222 (ChAdOx1 nCoV-19) in healthy adults. Trial participant PBMC samples were collected at day 0 and day 28 after the second dose for TCRbeta chain sequencing. Broader findings and caveats from the paper: The vaccine-associated CD4 TCRs covered the entire spike protein, and the dominant responses fell in regions 160-218 and 743-854. Participants were mostly white British and included more females than males, and it was suggested by the authors that clonal diversity may have been underestimated. Reportedly, close to half of the unique spike-specific TCRs recognized epitopes lying outside the regions that are mutated in the B.1.351 and B.1.1.7 variants. No day 14 peak-response samples were available, so repertoires were characterized only after the peak T cell response. Conclusions about previously exposed vaccinees are limited because only six or seven AZD1222 recipients were SARS-CoV-2 seropositive at baseline. The 56-69-year group was small, and its depth increase did not reach significance, likely because of low power. Spike-specific TCR breadth and depth rose significantly after two AZD1222 doses compared with day 0 and with MenACWY recipients.

The CDR3 regions of human TCRbeta chains were subjected to immunosequencing. Turning to the authors' computational methods: Repertoire TCRs were matched against a reference library of SARS-CoV-2-specific TCRs generated with the MIRA antigen-specificity platform. Breadth was defined as the fraction of unique TCRs that were SARS-CoV-2-associated. Depth was defined as the fraction of total T cells that were SARS-CoV-2-associated. Using the MIRA data, each spike-specific TCR was assigned both to the spike region to which the TCR was reactive and to a CD4 or CD8 class. Log10-transformed breadth and depth values were compared by one-way ANOVA with Sidak's multiple comparisons tests. The table comes from immuneACCESS by way of TCRdb, which keeps in-frame sequences with V and J called. Part of the clones is missing from these tables; in studies checked, under half for an unresolved V gene and the rest for unknown reasons. V, J and clone size reflect that table, while D and trimming were determined from the DNA. Here the sample has 95,000 to 120,000 clones; around 89% occur a single time. Roughly 6.7% of the sample is held by the ten biggest clonotypes.

This TCR came from an adult who received the AZD1222 COVID-19 vaccine. The sequence joins TRBV6-5 to TRBJ2-7; 10 middle bases align to TRBD1. The source was peripheral blood, collected 28 days after the second AZD1222 dose. The CDR3 protein is CASSSGQGFVYEQYF. In nucleotides, the sequence is TGTGCCAGCAGCTCGGGACAGGGGTTTGTCTACGAGCAGTACTTC.